The clone carrying this T cell receptor beta chain came up a few times. What it binds is unknown. This entry is derived from a study of cytomegalovirus exposure and HLA in healthy donors. Broader study findings: Cytomegalovirus-associated status was assigned to approximately 160 TCR beta chains. A later analysis linked a missense DCLRE1C variant to TCR beta V- and J-gene trimming.

J lost 4 bases, V lost 2 bases, and 4 bases had no gene match. The CDR3 runs to 14 residues. Germline V gives CDR1 MDHEN, CDR2 SYDVKM. PCR involved 60 Vbeta and 13 Jbeta primers. Using immunoSEQ multiplex PCR, the repertoire was profiled, and TCRdb retains in-frame clones only, with some absent. The table lists under 200,000 clones, approximately 12% of them singletons, with 7.8% in the top ten. Sequencing used PBMCs. The chain has TRBV28 and TRBJ2-7, with 8 bases lining up with TRBD1. The sequence was obtained from a man aged 45-65 years in good health and CMV-seropositive. In DNA, the CDR3 is TGTGCCAGCAGTTTACCAGGGGGCGCTTACGAGCAGTACTTC. It yields the protein CASSLPGGAYEQYF.